This TCR beta chain was sequenced during a study of blood T cell repertoires in COVID-19. The CDR3 loop spans 16 amino acids. V was shortened by 5 bases and J by 4 bases, with 19 bases between the two germline ends. CDR1 is SGHVS and CDR2 is FQNEAQ in the germline V gene. Source study methods: The assay estimated nucleated cells by amplifying reference gene primers. Here immunoSEQ multiplex PCR was the method, and the copy in TCRdb shows in-frame clones only, minus some. V, J and clone size derive from that table, while D and trimming were established from the DNA sequence. This table holds 190,000 or so clones, around 80% found once.

The rearrangement links TRBV7-8 to TRBJ2-3; D may be TRBD2 (5 bases). Material for sequencing was peripheral blood. The clonotype comes from a woman over 75 with active or convalescent COVID-19. The CDR3 loop is CASSLPSSPFPDTQYF. The CDR3 DNA sequence: TGTGCCAGCAGCCTACCTAGCTCACCATTCCCAGATACGCAGTATTTT. Combining the CDR3 with reference TRBV7-8 and TRBJ2-3 gives the whole variable domain GAGVSQSPRYKVAKRGQDVALRCDPISGHVSLFWYQQALGQGPEFLTYFQNEAQLDKSGLPSDRFFAERPEGSVSTLKIQRTQQEDSAVYLCASSLPSSPFPDTQYFGPGTRLTVL.